The 8 T cell receptor beta chains in this list originate from one sample, sequenced in a study of OX40 agonist ivuxolimab in advanced cancers. Sequencing used immunoSEQ multiplex PCR; TCRdb keeps in-frame clones, though not all of them. This sample has about 150,000 clones; 85% to 95% occur once, and the top ten carry just over 0.3%. The source material was CD4+ or CD8+ T cells sorted from blood, sampled in a trial of the OX40 agonist ivuxolimab. These receptors came from an adult with an advanced solid tumor such as melanoma, head and neck, liver or kidney cancer.

This clone was detected only a few times. The chain employs TRBV28 and TRBJ1-2; no clear D gene. The CDR3 extends over 14 amino acids. Germline V gene sequence: CDR1 MDHEN, CDR2 SYDVKM. Trimming left V 6 bases short and J 0 bases short, with 11 bases between. CDR3 DNA sequence: TGTGCCAGCAGGGATGGACCTGCTAACTATGGCTACACCTTC. Translation: CASRDGPANYGYTF.

This sequence joins TRBV27 and TRBJ1-1; 7 bases align to TRBD1. Looked up from germline, CDR1 is MNHEY and CDR2 is SMNVEV (reference sequence). The CDR3 runs to 16 residues. V trimming: 4 bases; J trimming: 4 bases; junction bases outside the gene matches: 12. CDR3 in DNA: TGTGCCAGCAGTTCCTGGAGCCTTAGACAGGGCACTGAAGCTTTCTTT. Its translation is CASSSWSLRQGTEAFF.

The J gene is TRBJ1-5, the V gene TRBV4-3, with D perhaps matching TRBD1 (6 bases). The CDR3 loop spans 15 amino acids. The germline CDR1 and CDR2 sequences are LGHNA and YSLEER. V was trimmed by 0 bases and J by 5 bases, leaving 11 bases between them. CDR3 sequence reads: CASSQDKGGDQPQHF. The CDR3 DNA is TGCGCCAGCAGCCAAGATAAGGGGGGTGATCAGCCCCAGCATTTT.

The CDR3 protein is CASSLRGPPYNEQFF. CDR3 nucleotide sequence: TGTGCCAGCAGCTTGCGCGGGCCCCCGTACAATGAGCAGTTCTTC. The J gene is TRBJ2-1, the V gene TRBV5-6; D perhaps matches TRBD2 (5 bases). The germline gives CDR1 SGHDT, CDR2 YYEEEE. V was cut by 1 base and J by 4 bases, with 12 bases left in between. The CDR3 totals 15 residues.

The V and J genes are TRBV11-3 and TRBJ2-1, with 10 bases fitting TRBD1. The V and J ends lost 4 bases and 1 base, in that order; junction bases with no gene match: 1. CDR3 length equals 15 residues. Germline loops: CDR1 SGHNT, CDR2 YENEEA. The DNA for the CDR3 is TGTGCCAGCAGCTCGGGACAGGGGTCCTACAATGAGCAGTTCTTC. Translation: CASSSGQGSYNEQFF. The whole variable domain, filled in from reference TRBV11-3 and TRBJ2-1, reads EAGVVQSPRYKIIEKKQPVAFWCNPISGHNTLYWYLQNLGQGPELLIRYENEEAVDDSQLPKDRFSAERLKGVDSTLKIQPAELGDSAVYLCASSSGQGSYNEQFFGPGTRLTVL.

The chain joins TRBV7-3 to TRBJ2-7; D perhaps matches TRBD2 (5 bases). CDR3 length: 12 residues. CDR1 is SGHTA and CDR2 is FQGTGA in the germline V gene. With 5 bases removed from V and 7 bases from J, the gap between germline ends came to 12 bases. The CDR3 DNA follows: TGTGCCAGCAGCCCCCCTCGGGGAGAGCAGTACTTC. Translating gives CASSPPRGEQYF.

This chain joins TRBV19 and TRBJ2-2, with D perhaps matching TRBD1 (5 bases). The CDR3 runs 15 residues. In germline, CDR1 is LNHDA, CDR2 SQIVND (reference sequence). V was pared by 1 base and J by 2 bases, with 8 bases between. CDR3 region: CASSIGDRNTGELFF. In DNA form, the CDR3 reads TGTGCCAGTAGTATAGGCGACAGAAACACCGGGGAGCTGTTTTTT.

The chain recombines TRBV5-1 with TRBJ2-3, with D tentatively TRBD2 (6 bases). Germline CDR1 and CDR2: SGHRS and YFSETQ. V lost 0 bases, J lost 2 bases, and 16 bases lay in between. This CDR3 comprises 17 residues. CDR3 sequence (DNA): TGCGCCAGCAGCTTGGCCGCTCCGCGGGGACTCACAGATACGCAGTATTTT. It codes for CASSLAAPRGLTDTQYF.